This TCR beta chain was recovered during a study of blood T cell repertoires in COVID-19. Overall study: PBMCs, B-cell-depleted T cells, or T cells were the source of the cDNA or gDNA that made up the material.

How the authors handled the data: Researchers report that nucleated cell counts were estimated from reference gene primer amplification. Profiling relied on immunoSEQ multiplex PCR, and the TCRdb table lists in-frame clones only, not all of them. For V, J and clone size, that table is used; D and trimming come from the DNA. The sample consists of fewer than 400,000 clones, 85% to 90% of them appearing once. Looked up from germline, CDR1 is SGHRS and CDR2 is YFSETQ. This CDR3 is built from 16 residues. With V trimmed by 2 bases and J by 4 bases, 5 bases remained unmatched. The chain has TRBV5-1 and TRBJ2-1, with 11 bases lining up with TRBD2. Sequenced input: peripheral blood. The source of this sequence is a woman in her 30s with COVID-19, enrolled during active disease. The CDR3 DNA reads TGCGCCAGCAGCTTACTAGCGGGAGAGTTATACAATGAGCAGTTCTTC. Translated: CASSLLAGELYNEQFF.